This T cell receptor beta chain came from a study of neurological immune-mediated disorders. Template-switch 5'RACE cDNA synthesis added a 10-nucleotide unique molecular identifier. TCRdb analysed the 5' RACE reads with MiXCR anew, one entry per CDR3 protein. The sample has roughly 36,000 distinct CDR3 sequences; 3.2% are singletons. The germline CDR1 and CDR2 sequences are SGDLS and YYNGEE. V gave up 0 bases and J gave up 3 bases, with 4 bases separating them. This CDR3 is built from 13 residues. Many counts were recorded for this clonotype. Time point reported: longitudinal time-point 1 (baseline). The gene calls are TRBV9 and TRBJ1-5, with D unclear. The sample consisted of PBMCs. This receptor was identified in an older woman with multiple sclerosis. CDR3 DNA: TGTGCCAGCAGCGTAGGGAACAATCAGCCCCAGCATTTT. Translated, it gives CASSVGNNQPQHF.